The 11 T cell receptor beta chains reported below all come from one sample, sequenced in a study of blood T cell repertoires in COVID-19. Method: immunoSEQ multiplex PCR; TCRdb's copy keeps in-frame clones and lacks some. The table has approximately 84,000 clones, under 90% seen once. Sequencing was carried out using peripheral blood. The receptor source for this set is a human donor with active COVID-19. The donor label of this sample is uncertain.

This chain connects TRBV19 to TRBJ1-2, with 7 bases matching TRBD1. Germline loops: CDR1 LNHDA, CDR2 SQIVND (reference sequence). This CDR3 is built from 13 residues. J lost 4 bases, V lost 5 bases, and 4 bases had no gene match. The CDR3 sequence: CASSGQAFYGYTF. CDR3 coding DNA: TGTGCCAGTAGTGGACAGGCCTTCTATGGCTACACCTTC.

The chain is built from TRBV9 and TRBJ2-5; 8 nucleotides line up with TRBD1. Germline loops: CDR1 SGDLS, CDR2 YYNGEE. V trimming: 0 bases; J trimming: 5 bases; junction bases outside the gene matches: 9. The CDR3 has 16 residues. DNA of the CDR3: TGTGCCAGCAGCGTAGGGGCAGGGGGCTTGGTTGAGACCCAGTACTTC. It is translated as CASSVGAGGLVETQYF.

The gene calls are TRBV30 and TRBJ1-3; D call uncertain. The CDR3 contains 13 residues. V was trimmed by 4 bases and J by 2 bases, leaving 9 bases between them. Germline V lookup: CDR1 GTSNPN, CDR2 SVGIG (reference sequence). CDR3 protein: CAWNPGAGNTIYF. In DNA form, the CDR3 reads TGTGCCTGGAATCCGGGTGCTGGAAACACCATATATTTT.

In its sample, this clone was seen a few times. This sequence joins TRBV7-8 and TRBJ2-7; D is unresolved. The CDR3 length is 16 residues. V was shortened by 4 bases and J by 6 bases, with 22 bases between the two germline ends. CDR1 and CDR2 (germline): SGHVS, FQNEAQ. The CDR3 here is CASSSEGSRIDGEQYF. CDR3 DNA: TGTGCCAGCAGCTCGGAAGGATCTAGGATTGATGGCGAGCAGTACTTC.

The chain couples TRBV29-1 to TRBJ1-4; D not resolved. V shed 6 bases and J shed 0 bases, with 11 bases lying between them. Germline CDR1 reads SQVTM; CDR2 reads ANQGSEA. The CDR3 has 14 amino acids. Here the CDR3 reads CSVLTGATNEKLFF. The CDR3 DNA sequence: TGCAGCGTCCTTACGGGTGCAACTAATGAAAAACTGTTTTTT.

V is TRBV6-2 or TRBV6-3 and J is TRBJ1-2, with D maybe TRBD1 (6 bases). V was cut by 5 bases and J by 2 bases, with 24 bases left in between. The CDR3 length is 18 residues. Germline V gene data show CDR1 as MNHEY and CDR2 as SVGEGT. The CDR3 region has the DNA TGTGCCAGCAGTCCAGCCACCGGGCAGGGGAAAGAAAACTATGGCTACACCTTC. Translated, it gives CASSPATGQGKENYGYTF.

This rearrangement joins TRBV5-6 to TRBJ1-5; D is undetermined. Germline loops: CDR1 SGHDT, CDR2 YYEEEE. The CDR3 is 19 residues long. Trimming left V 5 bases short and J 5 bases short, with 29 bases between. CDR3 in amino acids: CASRLRGVGRADRDQPQHF. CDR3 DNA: TGTGCCAGCAGACTTCGGGGAGTAGGTAGGGCCGATCGGGATCAGCCCCAGCATTTT.

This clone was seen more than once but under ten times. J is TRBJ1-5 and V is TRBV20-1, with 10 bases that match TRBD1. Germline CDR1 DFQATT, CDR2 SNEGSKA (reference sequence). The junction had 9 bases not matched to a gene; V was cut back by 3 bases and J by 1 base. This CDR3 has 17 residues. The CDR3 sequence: CSASGGQGFGSNQPQHF. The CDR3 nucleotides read TGCAGTGCTAGTGGGGGACAGGGGTTCGGGAGCAATCAGCCCCAGCATTTT.

This chain's CDR3 is CASSPDLAGAQYNEQFF. CDR3 sequence (DNA): TGCGCCAGCAGCCCAGATCTAGCGGGGGCCCAATACAATGAGCAGTTCTTC. The chain couples TRBV4-3 to TRBJ2-1, with TRBD2 matching 10 bases. This CDR3 region has 17 residues. The V gene end was trimmed by 4 bases and the J gene end by 4 bases; junction bases not matched to a gene: 10. Looked up from germline, CDR1 is LGHNA and CDR2 is YSLEER.

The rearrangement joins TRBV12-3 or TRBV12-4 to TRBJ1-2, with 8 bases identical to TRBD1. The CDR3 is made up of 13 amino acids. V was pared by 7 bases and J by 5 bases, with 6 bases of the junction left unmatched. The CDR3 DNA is TGTGCCAGCACTACGACAGGGGTATATGGCTACACCTTC. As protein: CASTTTGVYGYTF.

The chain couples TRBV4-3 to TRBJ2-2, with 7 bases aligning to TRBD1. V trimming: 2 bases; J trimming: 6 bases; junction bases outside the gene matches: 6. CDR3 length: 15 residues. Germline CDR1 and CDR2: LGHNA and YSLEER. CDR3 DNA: TGCGCCAGCAGCCAAACTGACAGGGCCCCCGGGGAGCTGTTTTTT. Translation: CASSQTDRAPGELFF.